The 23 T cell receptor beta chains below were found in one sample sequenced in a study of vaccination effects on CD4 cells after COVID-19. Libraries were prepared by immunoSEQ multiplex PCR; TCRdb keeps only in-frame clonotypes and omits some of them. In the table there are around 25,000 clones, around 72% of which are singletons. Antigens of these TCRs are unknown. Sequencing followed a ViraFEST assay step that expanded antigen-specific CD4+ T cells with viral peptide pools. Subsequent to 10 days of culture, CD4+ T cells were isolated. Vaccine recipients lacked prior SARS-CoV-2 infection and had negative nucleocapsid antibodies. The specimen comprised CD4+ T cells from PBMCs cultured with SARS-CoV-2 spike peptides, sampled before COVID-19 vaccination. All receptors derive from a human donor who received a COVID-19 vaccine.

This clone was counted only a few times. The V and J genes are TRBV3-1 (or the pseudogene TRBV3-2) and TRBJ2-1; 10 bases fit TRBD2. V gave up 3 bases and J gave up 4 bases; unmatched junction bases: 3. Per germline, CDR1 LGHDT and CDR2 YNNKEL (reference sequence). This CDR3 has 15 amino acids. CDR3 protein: CASSQSSGSYNEQFF. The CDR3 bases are TGTGCCAGCAGCCAGTCTAGCGGGAGTTACAATGAGCAGTTCTTC.

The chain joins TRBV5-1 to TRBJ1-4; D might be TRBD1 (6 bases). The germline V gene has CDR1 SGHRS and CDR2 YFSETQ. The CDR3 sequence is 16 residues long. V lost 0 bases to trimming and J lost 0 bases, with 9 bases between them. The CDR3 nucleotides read TGCGCCAGCAGCTTGGGTAACAGGGCAACTAATGAAAAACTGTTTTTT. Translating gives CASSLGNRATNEKLFF. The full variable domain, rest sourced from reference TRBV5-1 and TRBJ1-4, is KAGVTQTPRYLIKTRGQQVTLSCSPISGHRSVSWYQQTPGQGLQFLFEYFSETQRNKGNFPGRFSGRQFSNSRSEMNVSTLELGDSALYLCASSLGNRATNEKLFFGSGTQLSVL.

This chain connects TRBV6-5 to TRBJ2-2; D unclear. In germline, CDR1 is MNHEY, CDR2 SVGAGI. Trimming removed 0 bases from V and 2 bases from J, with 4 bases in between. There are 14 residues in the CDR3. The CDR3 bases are TGTGCCAGCAGTTACTCAGGCAACACCGGGGAGCTGTTTTTT. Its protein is CASSYSGNTGELFF.

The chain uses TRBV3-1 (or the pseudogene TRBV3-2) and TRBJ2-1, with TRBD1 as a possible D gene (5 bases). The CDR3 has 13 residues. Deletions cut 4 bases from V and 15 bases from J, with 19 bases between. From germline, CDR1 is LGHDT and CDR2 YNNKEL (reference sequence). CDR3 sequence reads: CASSLKGSRSWFF. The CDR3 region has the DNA TGTGCCAGCAGCCTAAAGGGGTCGAGGTCTTGGTTCTTC.

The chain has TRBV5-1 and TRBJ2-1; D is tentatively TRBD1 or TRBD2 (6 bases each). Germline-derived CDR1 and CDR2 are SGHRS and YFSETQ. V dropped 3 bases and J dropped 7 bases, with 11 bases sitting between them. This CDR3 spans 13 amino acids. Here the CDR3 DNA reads TGCGCCAGCAGCTGGGGGGCGGGGAATGAGCAGTTCTTC. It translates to CASSWGAGNEQFF.

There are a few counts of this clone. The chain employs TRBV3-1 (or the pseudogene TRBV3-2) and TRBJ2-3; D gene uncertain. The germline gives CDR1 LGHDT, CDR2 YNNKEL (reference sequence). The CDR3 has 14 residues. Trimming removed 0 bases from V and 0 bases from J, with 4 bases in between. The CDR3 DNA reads TGTGCCAGCAGCCAAGAGGGGAGCACAGATACGCAGTATTTT. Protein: CASSQEGSTDTQYF.

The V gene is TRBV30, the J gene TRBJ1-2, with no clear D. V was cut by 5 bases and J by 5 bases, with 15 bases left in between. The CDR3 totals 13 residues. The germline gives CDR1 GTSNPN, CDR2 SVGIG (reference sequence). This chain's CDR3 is CAWLPAPSYGYTF. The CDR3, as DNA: TGTGCCTGGCTGCCCGCTCCTAGTTATGGCTACACCTTC.

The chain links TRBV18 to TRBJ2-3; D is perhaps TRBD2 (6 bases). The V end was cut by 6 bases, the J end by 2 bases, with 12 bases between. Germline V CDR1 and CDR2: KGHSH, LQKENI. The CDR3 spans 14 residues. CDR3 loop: CASSPGSTTDTQYF. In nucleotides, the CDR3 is TGTGCCAGCTCCCCCGGGAGCACCACAGATACGCAGTATTTT.

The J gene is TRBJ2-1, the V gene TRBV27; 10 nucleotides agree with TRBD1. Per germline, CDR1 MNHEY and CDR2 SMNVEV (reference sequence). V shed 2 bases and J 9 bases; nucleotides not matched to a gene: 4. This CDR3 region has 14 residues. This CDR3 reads CASSLTDRGGEQFF. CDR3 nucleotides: TGTGCCAGCAGTTTAACGGACAGGGGGGGTGAGCAGTTCTTC.

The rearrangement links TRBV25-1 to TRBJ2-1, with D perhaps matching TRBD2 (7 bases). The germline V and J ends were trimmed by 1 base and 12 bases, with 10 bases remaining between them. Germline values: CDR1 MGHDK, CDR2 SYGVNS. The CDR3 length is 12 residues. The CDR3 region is CASSEFGGRQFF. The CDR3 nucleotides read TGTGCCAGCAGTGAATTCGGGGGGCGGCAGTTCTTC.

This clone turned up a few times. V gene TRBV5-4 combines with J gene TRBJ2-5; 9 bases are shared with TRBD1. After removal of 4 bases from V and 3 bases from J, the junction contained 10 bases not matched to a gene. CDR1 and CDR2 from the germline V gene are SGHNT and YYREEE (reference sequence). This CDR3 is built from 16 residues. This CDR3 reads CASSAERTGEKETQYF. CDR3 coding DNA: TGTGCCAGCAGCGCCGAACGGACAGGGGAGAAAGAGACCCAGTACTTC.

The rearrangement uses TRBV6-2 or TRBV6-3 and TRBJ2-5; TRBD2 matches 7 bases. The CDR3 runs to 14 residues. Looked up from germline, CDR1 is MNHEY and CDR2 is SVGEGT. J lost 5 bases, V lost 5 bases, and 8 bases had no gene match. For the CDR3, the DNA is TGTGCCAGCAGTCCAAGACTGGGGGGGGAGACCCAGTACTTC. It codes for CASSPRLGGETQYF.

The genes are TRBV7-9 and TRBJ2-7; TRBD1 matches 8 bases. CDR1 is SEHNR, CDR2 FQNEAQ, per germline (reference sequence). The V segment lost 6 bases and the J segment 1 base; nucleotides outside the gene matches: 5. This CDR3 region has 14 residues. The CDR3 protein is CASRTGGPSYEQYF. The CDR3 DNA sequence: TGTGCCAGCAGAACAGGGGGACCATCCTACGAGCAGTACTTC.

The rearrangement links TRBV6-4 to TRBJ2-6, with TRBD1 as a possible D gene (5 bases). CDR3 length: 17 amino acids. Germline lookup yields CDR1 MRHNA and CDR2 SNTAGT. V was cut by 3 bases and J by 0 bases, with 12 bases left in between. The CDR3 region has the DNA TGTGCCAGCAGTGAAGGGGCAGCCAACTCTGGGGCCAACGTCCTGACTTTC. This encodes CASSEGAANSGANVLTF.

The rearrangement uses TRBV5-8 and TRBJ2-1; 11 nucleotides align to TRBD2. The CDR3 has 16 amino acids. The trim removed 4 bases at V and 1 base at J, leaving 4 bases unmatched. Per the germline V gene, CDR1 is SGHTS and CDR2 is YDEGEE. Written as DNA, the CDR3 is TGTGCCAGCAGCGGCACTAGCGGGAGATCCTACAATGAGCAGTTCTTC. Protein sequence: CASSGTSGRSYNEQFF.

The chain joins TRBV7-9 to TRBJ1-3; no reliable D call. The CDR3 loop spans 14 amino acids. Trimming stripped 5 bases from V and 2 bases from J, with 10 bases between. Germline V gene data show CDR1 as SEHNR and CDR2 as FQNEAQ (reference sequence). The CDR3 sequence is CASSLDRAGNTIYF. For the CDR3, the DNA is TGTGCCAGCAGCCTCGATCGAGCTGGAAACACCATATATTTT.

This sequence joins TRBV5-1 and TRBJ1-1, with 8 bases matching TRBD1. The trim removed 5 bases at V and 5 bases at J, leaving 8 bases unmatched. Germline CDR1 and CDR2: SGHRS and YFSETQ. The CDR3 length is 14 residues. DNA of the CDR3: TGCGCCAGCAGACCAGGGGGCGAGTCGACTGAAGCTTTCTTT. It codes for CASRPGGESTEAFF.

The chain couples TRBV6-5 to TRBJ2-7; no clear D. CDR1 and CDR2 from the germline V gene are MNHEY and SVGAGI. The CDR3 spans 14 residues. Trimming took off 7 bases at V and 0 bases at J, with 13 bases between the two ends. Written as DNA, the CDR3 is TGTGCCAGCAAAATGAGGTCCTTCTCCTACGAGCAGTACTTC. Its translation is CASKMRSFSYEQYF.

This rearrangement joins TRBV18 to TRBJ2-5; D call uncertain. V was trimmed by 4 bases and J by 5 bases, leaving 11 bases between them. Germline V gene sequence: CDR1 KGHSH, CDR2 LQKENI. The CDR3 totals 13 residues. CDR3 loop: CASSRSGLETQYF. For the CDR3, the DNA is TGTGCCAGCTCACGCAGTGGGCTCGAGACCCAGTACTTC.

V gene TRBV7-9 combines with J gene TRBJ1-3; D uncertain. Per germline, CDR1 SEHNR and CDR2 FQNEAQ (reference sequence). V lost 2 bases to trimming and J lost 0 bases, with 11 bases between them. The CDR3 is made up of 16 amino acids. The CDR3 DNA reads TGTGCCAGCAGCTTATCGGGCGGGATCTCTGGAAACACCATATATTTT. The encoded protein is CASSLSGGISGNTIYF. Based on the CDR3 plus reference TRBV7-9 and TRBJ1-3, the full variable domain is DTGVSQNPRHKITKRGQNVTFRCDPISEHNRLYWYRQTLGQGPEFLTYFQNEAQLEKSRLLSDRFSAERPKGSFSTLEIQRTEQGDSAMYLCASSLSGGISGNTIYFGEGSWLTVV.

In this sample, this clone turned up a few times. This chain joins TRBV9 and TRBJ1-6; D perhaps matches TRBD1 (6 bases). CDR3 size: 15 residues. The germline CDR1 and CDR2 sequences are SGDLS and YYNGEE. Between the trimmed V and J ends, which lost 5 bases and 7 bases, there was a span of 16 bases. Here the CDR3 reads CASRPGQPDNSPLHF. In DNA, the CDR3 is TGTGCCAGCAGGCCCGGACAGCCAGACAATTCACCCCTCCACTTT.

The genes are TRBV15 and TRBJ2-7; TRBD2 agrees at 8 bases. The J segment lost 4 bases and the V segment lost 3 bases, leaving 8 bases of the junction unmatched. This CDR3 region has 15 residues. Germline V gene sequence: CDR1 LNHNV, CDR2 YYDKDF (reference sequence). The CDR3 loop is CATSSFRTSKYEQYF. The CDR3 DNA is TGTGCCACCAGCAGCTTCCGGACTAGCAAATACGAGCAGTACTTC.

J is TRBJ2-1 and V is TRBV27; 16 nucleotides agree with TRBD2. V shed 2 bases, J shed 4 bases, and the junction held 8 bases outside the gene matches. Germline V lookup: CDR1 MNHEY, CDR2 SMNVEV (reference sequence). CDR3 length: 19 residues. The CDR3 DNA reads TGTGCCAGCAGTTTACCCGGGACTAGCGGGAGGGGGGGGTACAATGAGCAGTTCTTC. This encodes CASSLPGTSGRGGYNEQFF.